Listed below are T cell receptor beta chains from one sample, sequenced in a study of blood T cell repertoires in COVID-19. The protocol was immunoSEQ multiplex PCR, while the TCRdb copy is restricted to in-frame clones and leaves out a portion. The sample includes roughly 250,000 clones, about nine tenths seen only once; the top ten take about 12%. Input material: peripheral blood. Receptors originate from a woman in her twenties or thirties with COVID-19, enrolled during active disease. Both conserved end residues are part of each CDR3. D genes are given only for firm matches. Expanded clones are given a class, and other clones once, few, many or no size at all.

V	J	size	D	CDR3
TRBV19	TRBJ2-7	NA	NA	CASSHPGYEQYF
TRBV7-9	TRBJ1-2	NA	NA	CASSRDWVYTF
TRBV28	TRBJ1-2	NA	TRBD1	CASGPGQGGGYTF
TRBV10-3	TRBJ2-1	once	TRBD2	CAISVPPASGGNNEQFF
TRBV4-1	TRBJ1-2	NA	TRBD1	CASSSLGQGGYGYTF
TRBV6-6	TRBJ2-5	NA	NA	CASMSQGETQYF
TRBV4-1	TRBJ1-2	NA	NA	CASSQTPGQPYGYTF
TRBV19	TRBJ1-5	NA	NA	CASRSDGGGNQPQHF
TRBV7-9	TRBJ2-2	few	NA	CASSSSTGELFF
TRBV19	TRBJ2-7	once	TRBD1	CASSSPPGQGTNEQYF
TRBV5-1	TRBJ2-1	NA	TRBD1	CASSLVAGGVSYNEQFF
TRBV5-5	TRBJ1-1	once	TRBD1	CASSLGWTGSYTEAFF
TRBV5-1	TRBJ1-1	NA	NA	CASSLTALNTEAFF
TRBV11-2	TRBJ1-1	NA	TRBD1	CASSLGGPYRDRGNTEAFF
TRBV6-9	TRBJ1-5	NA	NA	CASSYPPFFQDHQPQHF
TRBV6-5	TRBJ2-5	few	NA	CASSYSWSQGETQYF
TRBV1	TRBJ1-2	NA	NA	CTSSQDKPNPGTGGLDGYTF
TRBV28	TRBJ1-2	NA	TRBD1	CASSLGGTGEYGYTF
TRBV2	TRBJ2-3	NA	NA	CASTGGASPSTDTQYF
TRBV27	TRBJ1-2	NA	TRBD1	CASRPDRGPGYTF
TRBV24-1	TRBJ2-7	NA	TRBD2	CATSERGRTYEQYF
TRBV11-2	TRBJ1-4	NA	TRBD1	CASSLGTGGVEKLFF
TRBV10-2	TRBJ2-3	NA	NA	CASGGGGFSTDTQYF
TRBV19	TRBJ2-7	NA	TRBD1	CASSTLPGQGGGEQYF
TRBV18	TRBJ2-5	once	NA	CASSTRMRSGETQYF
TRBV19	TRBJ1-5	NA	NA	CASSIYRDSNQPQHF
TRBV29-1	TRBJ2-5	NA	TRBD2	CSVQRGPQETQYF
TRBV5-1	TRBJ1-4	once	NA	CASSLGIWGDLEKLFF